The T cell receptor beta chain described here comes from a study of shared clonotypes between healthy human individuals. Study-level background: Three plates each covered CD4 naive and memory; CD8 naive two, CD8 memory one.

Details on this clone: Its antigen is not identified.

CD8 cells classed as naive were CD45RO-negative and positively selected for CCR7, excluding terminally differentiated effector memory CD45RA+ cells. Germline-derived CDR1 and CDR2 are SEHNR and FQNEAQ (reference sequence). The CDR3 extends over 14 amino acids. The V segment lost 6 bases and the J segment 5 bases; nucleotides outside the gene matches: 7. General study results and limits: Naive subsets, compared against memory subsets, generally had larger estimated richness values. Researchers sampled only blood; tissue repertoires likely differ.

The method was immunoSEQ multiplex PCR; TCRdb's version includes in-frame clones alone and lacks a portion of them. Here the sample spans about 2.1 million clones, 90% to 95% being singletons. J is TRBJ2-5 and V is TRBV7-9; TRBD2 matches at 9 bases. The sequence was obtained from a man between 18 and 35 years old in good health. Some clones in this sample may be carry-over from other donors' samples. The sequencing sample was made of naive CD8+ T cells from PBMCs. DNA of the CDR3: TGTGCCAGCAGTGAGCGGGAGGCACGGGAGACCCAGTACTTC. As protein: CASSEREARETQYF.